The clone carrying this T cell receptor (beta chain) showed up just a few times. Its antigen is unidentified. TCRdb reprocessed the reads via MiXCR and lists one record per CDR3 protein. The sample has 55,000 to 80,000 distinct CDR3 sequences; around 20% are singletons. This entry belongs to a study of lung T cells in sarcoidosis with Löfgren's syndrome. Study-wide results and limits: Multiple Löfgren's syndrome patients reportedly shared TRAV12-1 and TRBV2 CDR3 motifs.

V lost 4 bases and J lost 5; bases outside the gene matches: 6. This CDR3 region has 14 residues. Germline V gene sequence: CDR1 SGHRS, CDR2 YFSETQ. This TCR was recovered from a human donor with sarcoidosis (Löfgren's syndrome or another form), or a control subject (not recorded which). The specimen was CD4+ T cells from PBMCs. The chain has TRBV5-1 and TRBJ2-1, with 7 nucleotides matching TRBD1. The CDR3 reads CASSLLQGNNEQFF. The CDR3 DNA is TGCGCCAGCAGCCTTCTACAGGGGAACAATGAGCAGTTCTTC. Together with reference TRBV5-1 and TRBJ2-1, the CDR3 gives the full variable domain: KAGVTQTPRYLIKTRGQQVTLSCSPISGHRSVSWYQQTPGQGLQFLFEYFSETQRNKGNFPGRFSGRQFSNSRSEMNVSTLELGDSALYLCASSLLQGNNEQFFGPGTRLTVL.